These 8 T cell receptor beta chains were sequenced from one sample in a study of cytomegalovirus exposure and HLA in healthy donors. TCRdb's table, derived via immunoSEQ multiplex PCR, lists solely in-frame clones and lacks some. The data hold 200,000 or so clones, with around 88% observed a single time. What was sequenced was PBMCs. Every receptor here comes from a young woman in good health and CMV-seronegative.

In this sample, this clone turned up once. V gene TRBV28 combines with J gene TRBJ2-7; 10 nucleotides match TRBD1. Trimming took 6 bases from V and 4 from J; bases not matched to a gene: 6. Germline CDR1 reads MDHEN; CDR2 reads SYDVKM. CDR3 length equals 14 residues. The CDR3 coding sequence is TGTGCCAGCAGCGCCGGACAGGGGGGGTACGAGCAGTACTTC. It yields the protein CASSAGQGGYEQYF.

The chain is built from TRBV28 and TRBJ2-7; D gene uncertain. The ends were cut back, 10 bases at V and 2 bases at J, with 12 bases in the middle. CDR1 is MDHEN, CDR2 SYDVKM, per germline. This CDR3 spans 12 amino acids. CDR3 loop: CATKTTPYEQYF. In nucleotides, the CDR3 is TGTGCCACCAAGACAACTCCCTACGAGCAGTACTTC. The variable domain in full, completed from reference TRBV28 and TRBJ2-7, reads DVKVTQSSRYLVKRTGEKVFLECVQDMDHENMFWYRQDPGLGLRLIYFSYDVKMKEKGDIPEGYSVSREKKERFSLILESASTNQTSMYLCATKTTPYEQYFGPGTRLTVT.

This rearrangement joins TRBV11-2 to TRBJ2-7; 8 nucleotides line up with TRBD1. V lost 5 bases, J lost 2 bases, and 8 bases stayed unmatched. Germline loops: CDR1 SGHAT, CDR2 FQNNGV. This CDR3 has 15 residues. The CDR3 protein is CASSRDRGRTYEQYF. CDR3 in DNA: TGTGCCAGCAGCCGAGACAGGGGACGGACCTACGAGCAGTACTTC.

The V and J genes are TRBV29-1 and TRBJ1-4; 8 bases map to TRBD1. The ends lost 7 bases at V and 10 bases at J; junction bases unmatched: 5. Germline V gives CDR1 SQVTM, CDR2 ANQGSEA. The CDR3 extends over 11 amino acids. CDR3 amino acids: CSASTGGKLFF. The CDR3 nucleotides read TGCAGCGCTAGTACAGGGGGAAAACTGTTTTTT.

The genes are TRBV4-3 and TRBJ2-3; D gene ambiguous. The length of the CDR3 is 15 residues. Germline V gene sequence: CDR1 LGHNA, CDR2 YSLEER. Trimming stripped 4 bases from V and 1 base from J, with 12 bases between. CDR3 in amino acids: CASSRSFAGTDTQYF. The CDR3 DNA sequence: TGCGCCAGCAGCCGGTCATTTGCGGGCACAGATACGCAGTATTTT.

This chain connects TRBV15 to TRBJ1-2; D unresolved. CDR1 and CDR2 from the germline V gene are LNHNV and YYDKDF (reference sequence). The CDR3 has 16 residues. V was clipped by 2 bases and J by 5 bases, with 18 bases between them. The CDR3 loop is CATSRRGYSATYGYTF. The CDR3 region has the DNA TGTGCCACCAGCAGACGTGGGTATTCCGCGACTTATGGCTACACCTTC. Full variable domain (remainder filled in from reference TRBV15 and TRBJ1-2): DAMVIQNPRYQVTQFGKPVTLSCSQTLNHNVMYWYQQKSSQAPKLLFHYYDKDFNNEADTPDNFQSRRPNTSFCFLDIRSPGLGDTAMYLCATSRRGYSATYGYTFGSGTRLTVV.

CDR3 DNA: TGTGCCGGAATGGGAGCTAGCGGGACAAAATCCTACGAGCAGTACTTC. It codes for CAGMGASGTKSYEQYF. The chain joins TRBV6-4 to TRBJ2-7; 9 positions agree with TRBD2. CDR3 length: 16 residues. The germline V gene encodes CDR1 MRHNA and CDR2 SNTAGT. With V trimmed by 11 bases and J by 1 base, 15 bases remained unmatched.

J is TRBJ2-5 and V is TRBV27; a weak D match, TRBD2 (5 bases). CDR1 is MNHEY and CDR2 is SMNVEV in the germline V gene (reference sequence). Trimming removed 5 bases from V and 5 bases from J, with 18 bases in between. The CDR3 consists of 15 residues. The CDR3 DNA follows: TGTGCCAGCAGTAACTTGGTCAAACCGGGGGAGACCCAGTACTTC. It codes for CASSNLVKPGETQYF.